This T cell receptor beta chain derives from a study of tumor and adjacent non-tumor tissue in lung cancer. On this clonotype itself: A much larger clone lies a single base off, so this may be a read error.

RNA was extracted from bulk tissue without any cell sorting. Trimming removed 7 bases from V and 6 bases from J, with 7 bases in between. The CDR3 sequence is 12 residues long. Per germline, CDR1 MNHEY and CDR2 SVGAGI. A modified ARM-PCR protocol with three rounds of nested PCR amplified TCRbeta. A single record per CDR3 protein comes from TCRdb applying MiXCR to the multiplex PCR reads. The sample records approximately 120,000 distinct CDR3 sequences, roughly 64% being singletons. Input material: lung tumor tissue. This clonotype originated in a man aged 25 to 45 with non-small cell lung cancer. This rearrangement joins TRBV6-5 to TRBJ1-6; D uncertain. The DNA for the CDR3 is TGTGCCAGCACTTCTGTTAATTCACCCCTCCACTTT. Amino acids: CASTSVNSPLHF.